This is a list of T cell receptor beta chains from one sample in a study of T-cell reconstitution after alpha-beta-depleted transplantation in children. TCRdb recomputed calls from the PCR reads with MiXCR, one row per CDR3 protein. The sample has some 500,000 distinct CDR3 sequences, approximately 32% seen once. This specimen consisted of PBMCs from the stem cell graft donor, obtained from the stem cell graft. The receptors come from a human donor who donated a stem cell graft to a child with aplastic anemia. The CDR3 runs from the conserved cysteine through the conserved F or W. A D gene is named only where the DNA matches it firmly. Part of the rows lack a size; the others show once, few, many or a class for expanded clones.

d_call: NA
j_call: TRBJ1-2
clone_size: once
v_call: TRBV3-1
cdr3_nt: TGTGCCAGCAGCCAAGTCGGCTCTTCGGCCTATGGCTACACCTTC
cdr3_aa: CASSQVGSSAYGYTF

d_call: NA
j_call: TRBJ1-5
clone_size: few
v_call: TRBV7-2
cdr3_nt: TGTGCCAGCAGCCCACGACAGGTCAATCAGCCCCAGCATTTT
cdr3_aa: CASSPRQVNQPQHF

d_call: NA
j_call: TRBJ1-1
clone_size: NA
v_call: TRBV20-1
cdr3_nt: TGCAGTGCCACGGGCAGGGAGAACACTGAAGCTTTCTTT
cdr3_aa: CSATGRENTEAFF

d_call: TRBD1
j_call: TRBJ2-1
clone_size: NA
v_call: TRBV19
cdr3_nt: TGTGCCAGTAGTATAGACGGACAGGGTTTGATGGGTGAGCAGTTCTTC
cdr3_aa: CASSIDGQGLMGEQFF

d_call: TRBD1
j_call: TRBJ1-5
clone_size: NA
v_call: TRBV7-2
cdr3_nt: TGTGCCAGCAGCTCAGAGGGGACAGGGTGGAATCAGCCCCAGCATTTT
cdr3_aa: CASSSEGTGWNQPQHF

d_call: NA
j_call: TRBJ2-4
clone_size: NA
v_call: TRBV18
cdr3_nt: TGTGCCAGCTCACTCATCGTTACAGATCGGGATTTTTACATTCAGTACTTC
cdr3_aa: CASSLIVTDRDFYIQYF

d_call: NA
j_call: TRBJ1-1
clone_size: NA
v_call: TRBV29-1
cdr3_nt: TGCAGCGTGAACCCCGGAGCTGGGAACACTGAAGCTTTCTTT
cdr3_aa: CSVNPGAGNTEAFF

d_call: TRBD2
j_call: TRBJ2-1
clone_size: once
v_call: TRBV6-2/TRBV6-3
cdr3_nt: TGTGCCAGCAGTCCCCCTCGGGGCGGGAGAGGTGGGAGTGAGCAGTTCTTC
cdr3_aa: CASSPPRGGRGGSEQFF

d_call: TRBD2
j_call: TRBJ2-5
clone_size: NA
v_call: TRBV7-9
cdr3_nt: TGTGCCAGCTTGGCCTTAGCGGGGTCAGGGGAGACCCAGTACTTC
cdr3_aa: CASLALAGSGETQYF

d_call: NA
j_call: TRBJ1-1
clone_size: few
v_call: TRBV6-1
cdr3_nt: TGTGCCAGCAGTGAAGCGCTCGGGGGGCGTAACACTGAAGCTTTCTTT
cdr3_aa: CASSEALGGRNTEAFF

d_call: NA
j_call: TRBJ1-4
clone_size: few
v_call: TRBV12-3/TRBV12-4
cdr3_nt: TGTGCCAGCAGCCCCGGAGGTGCGGATGAAAAACTGTTTTTT
cdr3_aa: CASSPGGADEKLFF

d_call: TRBD2
j_call: TRBJ2-1
clone_size: NA
v_call: TRBV4-1
cdr3_nt: TGCGCCAGCAGCCAAGCCCATGGGACTAGCGGGGGAGACCGCTCCTACAATGAGCAGTTCTTC
cdr3_aa: CASSQAHGTSGGDRSYNEQFF

d_call: TRBD1
j_call: TRBJ1-4
clone_size: NA
v_call: TRBV25-1
cdr3_nt: TGTGCCAGCAGCACAGGGGCGACTAATGAAAAACTGTTTTTT
cdr3_aa: CASSTGATNEKLFF

d_call: NA
j_call: TRBJ2-1
clone_size: NA
v_call: TRBV6-2/TRBV6-3
cdr3_nt: TGTGCCAGCAGTTACGGTACACCGAAAATAAATGAGCAGTTCTTC
cdr3_aa: CASSYGTPKINEQFF

d_call: TRBD1
j_call: TRBJ2-7
clone_size: NA
v_call: TRBV27
cdr3_nt: TGTGCCAGCAGTTTATTTTCAGGGGGCATCGACGAGCAGTACTTC
cdr3_aa: CASSLFSGGIDEQYF

d_call: NA
j_call: TRBJ2-7
clone_size: NA
v_call: TRBV29-1
cdr3_nt: TGCAGCGTTCTTGACGAGCAGTACTTC
cdr3_aa: CSVLDEQYF

d_call: NA
j_call: TRBJ2-6
clone_size: few
v_call: TRBV12-3/TRBV12-4
cdr3_nt: TGTGCCAGCAGCCTTGGGGTAGCCGGGGCCAACGTCCTGACTTTC
cdr3_aa: CASSLGVAGANVLTF

d_call: TRBD2
j_call: TRBJ2-1
clone_size: NA
v_call: TRBV7-8
cdr3_nt: TGTGCCAGCAGCTTCTTAAACGAAGCGACTAGCCATGAGCAGTTCTTC
cdr3_aa: CASSFLNEATSHEQFF

d_call: NA
j_call: TRBJ1-4
clone_size: NA
v_call: TRBV27
cdr3_nt: TGTGCCAGCAGTTTACTCCCTAATGAAAAACTGTTTTTT
cdr3_aa: CASSLLPNEKLFF

d_call: TRBD2
j_call: TRBJ2-1
clone_size: NA
v_call: TRBV29-1
cdr3_nt: TGCAGCGCAGGGACTAGCGGGAGGAATGAGCAGTTCTTC
cdr3_aa: CSAGTSGRNEQFF

d_call: NA
j_call: TRBJ2-1
clone_size: few
v_call: TRBV29-1
cdr3_nt: TGCAGCGTGACACCTACAACTTCCTACAATGAGCAGTTCTTC
cdr3_aa: CSVTPTTSYNEQFF

d_call: NA
j_call: TRBJ2-5
clone_size: few
v_call: TRBV20-1
cdr3_nt: TGCAGTGCTAGATACGGAGAGACCCAGTACTTC
cdr3_aa: CSARYGETQYF

d_call: NA
j_call: TRBJ2-7
clone_size: NA
v_call: TRBV7-2
cdr3_nt: TGTGCCAGCAGCTTTGTCGGCGGCTACGAGCAGTACTTC
cdr3_aa: CASSFVGGYEQYF

d_call: NA
j_call: TRBJ1-6
clone_size: many
v_call: TRBV30
cdr3_nt: TGTGCCTGGAGTGTTGGTGAGCCACATTCGGTTTCACCCCTCCACTTT
cdr3_aa: CAWSVGEPHSVSPLHF

d_call: NA
j_call: TRBJ1-1
clone_size: few
v_call: TRBV29-1
cdr3_nt: TGCAGCGTGAGGGGGGGAGGGTACACTGAAGCTTTCTTT
cdr3_aa: CSVRGGGYTEAFF

d_call: TRBD2
j_call: TRBJ2-3
clone_size: NA
v_call: TRBV5-4
cdr3_nt: TGTGCCAGCAGCTTGGCTAGCGGGAGCTGGGATACGCAGTATTTT
cdr3_aa: CASSLASGSWDTQYF

d_call: NA
j_call: TRBJ2-3
clone_size: few
v_call: TRBV20-1
cdr3_nt: TGCAGTGCTAGAGATGCAGCGGAAAGCACAGATACGCAGTATTTT
cdr3_aa: CSARDAAESTDTQYF

d_call: NA
j_call: TRBJ1-4
clone_size: few
v_call: TRBV18
cdr3_nt: TGTGCCAGCTCACCGACAGTATTGAATGAAAAACTGTTTTTT
cdr3_aa: CASSPTVLNEKLFF

d_call: NA
j_call: TRBJ1-2
clone_size: NA
v_call: TRBV12-3/TRBV12-4
cdr3_nt: TGTGCCAGCAGTTTGAACCGGGGCGAGGGGAACTATGGCTACACCTTC
cdr3_aa: CASSLNRGEGNYGYTF

d_call: TRBD1
j_call: TRBJ1-4
clone_size: NA
v_call: TRBV27
cdr3_nt: TGTGCCAGCAGTCGGACAGGACTACCCGCAACTAATGAAAAACTGTTTTTT
cdr3_aa: CASSRTGLPATNEKLFF

d_call: NA
j_call: TRBJ2-1
clone_size: few
v_call: TRBV12-3/TRBV12-4
cdr3_nt: TGTGCCAGCATTCGAGCAGGTTTTAATGAGCAGTTCTTC
cdr3_aa: CASIRAGFNEQFF

d_call: NA
j_call: TRBJ2-5
clone_size: few
v_call: TRBV7-9
cdr3_nt: TGTGCCAGCAGCCCCCGGGTGGGCCAAGAGACCCAGTACTTC
cdr3_aa: CASSPRVGQETQYF

d_call: TRBD1
j_call: TRBJ2-1
clone_size: NA
v_call: TRBV11-3
cdr3_nt: TGTGCCAGCAGCCCGACAGGGAGACCCTACAATGAGCAGTTCTTC
cdr3_aa: CASSPTGRPYNEQFF

d_call: TRBD2
j_call: TRBJ2-2
clone_size: NA
v_call: TRBV6-5
cdr3_nt: TGTGCCAGCAGTTTGACTAGCGGGAGTTCTCCCGGGGAGCTGTTTTTT
cdr3_aa: CASSLTSGSSPGELFF

d_call: NA
j_call: TRBJ1-1
clone_size: many
v_call: TRBV3-1
cdr3_nt: TGTGCCAGCAGCCAAGGCCCCGGGGGCGTAGGGAACACTGAAGCTTTCTTT
cdr3_aa: CASSQGPGGVGNTEAFF

d_call: TRBD1
j_call: TRBJ1-1
clone_size: NA
v_call: TRBV6-4
cdr3_nt: TGTGCCAGCAGGTCAGGGGGTGCGGAAAAAGCTTTCTTT
cdr3_aa: CASRSGGAEKAFF

d_call: TRBD2
j_call: TRBJ2-3
clone_size: few
v_call: TRBV6-4
cdr3_nt: TGTGCCAGCAGTGATACTAGCGGGGGACGAGGTACGCAGTATTTT
cdr3_aa: CASSDTSGGRGTQYF

d_call: NA
j_call: TRBJ1-2
clone_size: NA
v_call: TRBV5-1
cdr3_nt: TGCGCCAGCAGCTTGGAGCCAGACGCTAACTATGGCTACACCTTC
cdr3_aa: CASSLEPDANYGYTF

d_call: TRBD2
j_call: TRBJ2-2
clone_size: few
v_call: TRBV4-2
cdr3_nt: TGTGCCAGCAGCCAAGTCGTCCCTAGCGGACCCACCGGGGAGCTGTTTTTT
cdr3_aa: CASSQVVPSGPTGELFF

d_call: TRBD1
j_call: TRBJ2-1
clone_size: few
v_call: TRBV30
cdr3_nt: TGTGCCTGGAGCACCGGGACAGGGTTTTCCAATGAGCAGTTCTTC
cdr3_aa: CAWSTGTGFSNEQFF

d_call: TRBD2
j_call: TRBJ2-1
clone_size: few
v_call: TRBV29-1
cdr3_nt: TGCAGCGTTGATGTTCCCGCTAGCGGGAGGTTGCATGAGCAGTTCTTC
cdr3_aa: CSVDVPASGRLHEQFF

d_call: NA
j_call: TRBJ1-5
clone_size: few
v_call: TRBV7-2
cdr3_nt: TGTGCCAGCAGCTTAGTAAGGGGTAATAAGCCCCAGCATTTT
cdr3_aa: CASSLVRGNKPQHF

d_call: NA
j_call: TRBJ1-2
clone_size: few
v_call: TRBV7-2
cdr3_nt: TGTGCCAGCAGCTTAGGGGGCGGGGATGGCTACACCTTC
cdr3_aa: CASSLGGGDGYTF

d_call: NA
j_call: TRBJ2-3
clone_size: NA
v_call: TRBV29-1
cdr3_nt: TGCAGCGTACCGAGGACCGAGGAGGCAGATACGCAGTATTTT
cdr3_aa: CSVPRTEEADTQYF

d_call: NA
j_call: TRBJ2-4
clone_size: few
v_call: TRBV12-3/TRBV12-4
cdr3_nt: TGTGCCAGCAGTTTCAGGCTTAACAAAAACATTCAGTACTTC
cdr3_aa: CASSFRLNKNIQYF

d_call: TRBD2
j_call: TRBJ2-2
clone_size: few
v_call: TRBV11-3
cdr3_nt: TGTGCCAGCAGCTTAGCAGCGGGAGTGTCCGGGGAGCTGTTTTTT
cdr3_aa: CASSLAAGVSGELFF

d_call: NA
j_call: TRBJ2-1
clone_size: NA
v_call: TRBV6-6
cdr3_nt: TGTGCCAGCAGTTACTCGGTGGAGGGGCATGAGTTCTTC
cdr3_aa: CASSYSVEGHEFF

d_call: NA
j_call: TRBJ1-5
clone_size: NA
v_call: TRBV27
cdr3_nt: TGTGCCAGCAGTACCGGACAGATTCATCAGCCCCAGCATTTT
cdr3_aa: CASSTGQIHQPQHF

d_call: TRBD2
j_call: TRBJ2-1
clone_size: NA
v_call: TRBV5-1
cdr3_nt: TGCGCCAGCAGCCTTGGGACTAGCGGGAGACCTTACAATGAGCAGTTCTTC
cdr3_aa: CASSLGTSGRPYNEQFF

d_call: TRBD1
j_call: TRBJ1-2
clone_size: NA
v_call: TRBV5-4
cdr3_nt: TGTGCCAGCAGCCGGGACAGCCCTAACTATGGCTACACCTTC
cdr3_aa: CASSRDSPNYGYTF

d_call: NA
j_call: TRBJ1-6
clone_size: NA
v_call: TRBV4-3
cdr3_nt: TGCGCCAGCAGCCAAGATGTCAATTCACCCCTCCACTTT
cdr3_aa: CASSQDVNSPLHF

d_call: TRBD1
j_call: TRBJ1-3
clone_size: many
v_call: TRBV10-3
cdr3_nt: TGTGCCATCAGTGGACAGGGAGGAAACACCATATATTTT
cdr3_aa: CAISGQGGNTIYF

d_call: NA
j_call: TRBJ2-7
clone_size: NA
v_call: TRBV5-1
cdr3_nt: TGCGCCAGCAGCTTCCTGGGCCAGTTATCCTACGAGCAGTACTTC
cdr3_aa: CASSFLGQLSYEQYF

d_call: TRBD2
j_call: TRBJ2-3
clone_size: NA
v_call: TRBV5-1
cdr3_nt: TGCGCCAGCAGCTCCGGCGGACTAGCGTTCCCCTCTCCGGGGGGCACAGATACGCAGTATTTT
cdr3_aa: CASSSGGLAFPSPGGTDTQYF

d_call: TRBD2
j_call: TRBJ2-3
clone_size: once
v_call: TRBV30
cdr3_nt: TGTGCCTGGAGTGTAATCAGGACTAGCGGGAGTCCAGATACGCAGTATTTT
cdr3_aa: CAWSVIRTSGSPDTQYF